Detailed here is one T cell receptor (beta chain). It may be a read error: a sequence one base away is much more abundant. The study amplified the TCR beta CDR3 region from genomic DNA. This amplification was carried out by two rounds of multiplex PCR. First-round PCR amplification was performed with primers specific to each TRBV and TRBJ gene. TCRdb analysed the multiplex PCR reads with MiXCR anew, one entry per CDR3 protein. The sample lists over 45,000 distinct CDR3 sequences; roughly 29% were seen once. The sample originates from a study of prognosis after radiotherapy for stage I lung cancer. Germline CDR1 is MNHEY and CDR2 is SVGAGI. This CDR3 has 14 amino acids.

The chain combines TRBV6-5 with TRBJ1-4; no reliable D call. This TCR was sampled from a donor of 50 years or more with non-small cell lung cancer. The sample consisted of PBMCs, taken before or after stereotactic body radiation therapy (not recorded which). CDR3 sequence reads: CASIYTPTNEKLFF. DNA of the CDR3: TGTGCCAGCATTTACACCCCGACCAATGAAAAACTGTTTTTT.